The T cell receptor beta chain described here comes from a study of T cells in Graves' hyperthyroidism and ophthalmopathy. From RNA transcripts, TCR beta CDR3 regions were amplified. The primer set for the first-round RT-PCR of the TCR CDR3 was HTBI. TCRdb redid the calling of the multiplex PCR reads with MiXCR, one entry per CDR3 protein. This sample carries some 490,000 distinct CDR3 sequences, around a fifth of them seen once, and the ten largest clones take about 53%. This clonotype was seen many times. CDR1 is DFQATT and CDR2 is SNEGSKA in the germline V gene (reference sequence). Trimming took off 4 bases at V and 4 bases at J, with 5 bases between the two ends. This CDR3 region has 10 residues.

This TCR derives from a woman aged 65 to 85 with Graves' ophthalmopathy. The sample comprised blood. The rearrangement uses TRBV20-1 and TRBJ2-7; D remains ambiguous. DNA of the CDR3: TGCAGTGCTACCCTTTACGAGCAGTACTTC. It yields the protein CSATLYEQYF.